These T cell receptor beta chains were read from a single sample in a study of cytomegalovirus exposure and HLA in healthy donors. Assay used: immunoSEQ multiplex PCR; TCRdb lists only in-frame clones, some missing. This sample has 200,000 to 250,000 clones; about three quarters occur once, and the top ten carry 15% to 17%. The sample taken for sequencing was PBMCs. The receptors were sampled from a man in his forties or fifties in good health and CMV-seronegative. Both conserved end residues are part of each CDR3. A row's size may be missing; if present it is once, few, many or a size class.

V,size,CDR3
TRBV7-8,-,CASSPGTRSNEQFF
TRBV4-2,-,CASSQVVQGSYEQYF
TRBV30,-,CAWGTGGLRSNQPQHF
TRBV4-1,-,CASSQGLGGGSWNEQFF
TRBV4-1,-,CASSQGQANTGELFF
TRBV10-3,few,CAISDGQGIDEQYF
TRBV4-2,-,CASSQASGGAGYTF
TRBV7-3,-,CASSSGRPSTDTQYF
TRBV9,-,CASSLGQASYEQYF
TRBV5-1,-,CASSLVTGRNGYTF
TRBV7-8,-,CASSPLGGASVQTQYF
TRBV5-4,-,CASSPAPGTSSRSYNEQFF
TRBV10-3,-,CAIKGDLTGELFF
TRBV28,-,CASTLEGDQYF
TRBV6-6,-,CASSSSSPSGIEAFF
TRBV19,-,CATLDRLDQPQHF
TRBV4-1,-,CASSQDEGGNEQFF
TRBV6-6,-,CASRPQVHSYEQYF
TRBV4-1,-,CASSQDGGIWQPQHF
TRBV7-2,-,CASSSPPGTSGKSDEQYF
TRBV5-1,-,CASSLAEGQLGNSPLHF
TRBV21-1,-,CASSPSGQGTDEQFF
TRBV27,-,CASSNFGTGDIWGTDTQYF
TRBV2,-,CASSPRPGTYYGYTF
TRBV15,-,CATWRVGGIDGYTF